What follows describes a single T cell receptor (beta chain). Its specificity is not known. The CDR3 has 15 residues. Germline V gene data show CDR1 as LNHDA and CDR2 as SQIVND (reference sequence). Between the trimmed V and J ends, which lost 2 bases and 8 bases, there was a span of 15 bases. The source of the sample is a study of Ad26.COV2.S vaccination and SARS-CoV-2 variants. On the study more broadly: Ad26.COV2.S, an intramuscular injection, was given once or twice 56 days apart. Findings and limits, study-wide: People given the vaccine had a wider spike-specific TCR breadth than placebo recipients did. Recipients of either vaccine or placebo displayed similar breadth of non-spike TCRs.

The assay was immunoSEQ multiplex PCR, and TCRdb's table has in-frame clones only and misses some. This repertoire shows 350,000 to 500,000 clones, around 90% found once; its top ten account for roughly 4.3%. The treatment: over 15 received Ad26.COV2.S at low or high dose, single or two shots; several received placebo; per-sample allocation not given. The samples date from day 63 after the first vaccine or placebo injection. An Ad26 vector was used to express Wuhan-strain SARS-CoV-2 spike as the vaccine. The gene calls are TRBV19 and TRBJ1-4; D is unresolved. This TCR was sampled from a person between 18 and 65 years old who received the Ad26.COV2.S COVID-19 vaccine or a placebo. The sequences come from peripheral blood, collected in a trial of Ad26.COV2.S vaccine versus placebo. The CDR3 DNA is TGTGCCAGTAGTATATGGATGGGCCATCGCGAAAAACTGTTTTTT. Translated: CASSIWMGHREKLFF. The whole variable domain, remainder taken from reference TRBV19 and TRBJ1-4, is DGGITQSPKYLFRKEGQNVTLSCEQNLNHDAMYWYRQDPGQGLRLIYYSQIVNDFQKGDIAEGYSVSREKKESFPLTVTSAQKNPTAFYLCASSIWMGHREKLFFGSGTQLSVL.